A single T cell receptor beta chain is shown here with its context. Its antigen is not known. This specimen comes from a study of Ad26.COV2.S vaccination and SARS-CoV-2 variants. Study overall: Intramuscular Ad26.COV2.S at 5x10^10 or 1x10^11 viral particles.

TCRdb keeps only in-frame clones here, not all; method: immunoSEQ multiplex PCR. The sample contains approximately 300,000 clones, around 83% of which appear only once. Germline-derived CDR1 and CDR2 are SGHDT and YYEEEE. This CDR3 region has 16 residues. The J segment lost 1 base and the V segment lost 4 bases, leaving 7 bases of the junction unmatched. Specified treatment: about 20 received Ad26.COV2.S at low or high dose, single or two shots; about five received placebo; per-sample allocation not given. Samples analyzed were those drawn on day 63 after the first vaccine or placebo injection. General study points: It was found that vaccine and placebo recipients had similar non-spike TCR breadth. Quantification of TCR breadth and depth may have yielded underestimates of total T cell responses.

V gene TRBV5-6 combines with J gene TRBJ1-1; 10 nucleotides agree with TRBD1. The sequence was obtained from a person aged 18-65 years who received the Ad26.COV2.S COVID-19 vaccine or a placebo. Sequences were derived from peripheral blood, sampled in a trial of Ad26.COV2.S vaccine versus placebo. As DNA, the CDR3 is TGTGCCAGCAGCGTGACAGGGGGCATGGGGAACACTGAAGCTTTCTTT. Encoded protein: CASSVTGGMGNTEAFF. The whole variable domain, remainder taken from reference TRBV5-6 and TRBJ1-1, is DAGVTQSPTHLIKTRGQQVTLRCSPKSGHDTVSWYQQALGQGPQFIFQYYEEEERQRGNFPDRFSGHQFPNYSSELNVNALLLGDSALYLCASSVTGGMGNTEAFFGQGTRLTVV.